These 20 T cell receptor beta chains originate from one sample sequenced in a study of T cells in Graves' hyperthyroidism and ophthalmopathy. Amplification yielded TCR beta CDR3 regions, with RNA transcripts as the source. An initial round of RT-PCR targeting the TCR CDR3 relied on the HTBI primer set. One entry per CDR3 protein results from TCRdb running MiXCR on the multiplex PCR reads. In the table there are around 340,000 distinct CDR3 sequences, roughly a sixth of which are singletons. Sequencing was performed on blood. These receptors were obtained from a woman in her twenties or thirties with Graves' hyperthyroidism that later progressed to Graves' ophthalmopathy.

The V and J genes are TRBV20-1 and TRBJ2-3; D might be TRBD1 (5 bases). The CDR3 runs to 14 residues. V was pared by 5 bases and J by 2 bases, with 14 bases between. The germline CDR1 and CDR2 sequences are DFQATT and SNEGSKA (reference sequence). The CDR3 reads CSAPWGRDTDTQYF. The CDR3 DNA sequence: TGCAGTGCTCCATGGGGCAGAGACACAGATACGCAGTATTTT.

This clonotype was seen a few times. J is TRBJ1-2 and V is TRBV27; TRBD1 agrees at 9 bases. J lost 6 bases, V lost 10 bases, and 6 bases had no gene match. CDR3 length: 12 residues. The germline CDR1 and CDR2 sequences are MNHEY and SMNVEV (reference sequence). The CDR3 bases are TGTGCCACCTTACAGGGGGCGAATGGCTACACCTTC. It translates to CATLQGANGYTF.

This clonotype appeared a few times. This sequence joins TRBV20-1 and TRBJ2-4, with TRBD1 as a possible D gene (6 bases). The germline gives CDR1 DFQATT, CDR2 SNEGSKA (reference sequence). V lost 2 bases to trimming and J lost 6 bases, with 17 bases between them. This CDR3 is 15 amino acids long. The CDR3 nucleotides read TGCAGTGCTAGAATCCACAGGGCGTTCGGAAACATTCAGTACTTC. Encoded protein: CSARIHRAFGNIQYF.

This clonotype was observed at least ten times. This chain links TRBV24-1 with TRBJ2-7; D is possibly TRBD2 (5 bases). Trimming stripped 9 bases from V and 5 bases from J, with 13 bases between. This CDR3 has 12 amino acids. CDR1 and CDR2 from the germline V gene are KGHDR and SFDVKD. CDR3 residues: CATGKEGDEQYF. The CDR3 bases are TGTGCCACCGGTAAAGAGGGTGACGAGCAGTACTTC.

The sample holds a few counts of this clonotype. The rearrangement links TRBV25-1 to TRBJ2-7; D not certain. Germline values: CDR1 MGHDK, CDR2 SYGVNS. The CDR3 covers 15 residues. V was trimmed by 3 bases and J by 3 bases, leaving 15 bases between them. The CDR3: CASSDGWQERYEQYF. The CDR3 DNA reads TGTGCCAGCAGTGATGGTTGGCAGGAACGCTACGAGCAGTACTTC.

Ten or more counts support this clonotype. This sequence joins TRBV20-1 and TRBJ1-6; D unclear. The CDR3 runs 15 residues. Germline V gene sequence: CDR1 DFQATT, CDR2 SNEGSKA (reference sequence). Trimming took 6 bases from V and 6 from J, leaving 18 bases between them. The CDR3 loop reads CSASTRLVVNSPLHF. In nucleotides, the CDR3 is TGCAGTGCCTCGACCAGGCTCGTCGTTAATTCACCCCTCCACTTT.

The gene calls are TRBV9 and TRBJ1-5; a possible D gene is TRBD1 (5 bases). Germline values: CDR1 SGDLS, CDR2 YYNGEE. Trimming pared 5 bases from V and 7 bases from J, leaving 22 bases between. This CDR3 has 16 amino acids. CDR3 in DNA: TGTGCCAGCAGTGCCGGGGGAGGGAACGGGGACCAGCCCCAGCATTTT. Its protein is CASSAGGGNGDQPQHF.

The rearrangement links TRBV6-1 to TRBJ1-2, with 8 bases fitting TRBD1. In germline, CDR1 is MNHNS, CDR2 SASEGT. There are 14 residues in the CDR3. The V segment lost 8 bases and the J segment 1 base; nucleotides outside the gene matches: 6. This chain's CDR3 is CASLQGDLNYGYTF. The CDR3 nucleotides are TGTGCCAGCCTACAGGGGGATCTTAACTATGGCTACACCTTC.

This clonotype was detected a few times. The chain has TRBV19 and TRBJ1-4; D is unresolved. This CDR3 contains 11 residues. CDR1 and CDR2 from the germline V gene are LNHDA and SQIVND (reference sequence). V lost 6 bases to trimming and J lost 10 bases, with 9 bases between them. The CDR3 coding sequence is TGTGCCAGTAGGATTTCGGGAAAACTGTTTTTT. This gives the protein CASRISGKLFF.

CDR3 sequence (DNA): TGTGCCTGGTCCACCTCGAGAGGGCAGTACTTC. This gives the protein CAWSTSRGQYF. V usage is TRBV30 and J usage is TRBJ2-7; D uncertain. Trimming took 5 bases from V and 9 from J, leaving 14 bases between them. The CDR3 sequence is 11 residues long. The V gene's germline CDR1 is GTSNPN and CDR2 SVGIG (reference sequence). The full variable domain, in which reference TRBV30 and TRBJ2-7 provide the parts outside the CDR3, is SQTIHQWPATLVQPVGSPLSLECTVEGTSNPNLYWYRQAAGRGLQLLFYSVGIGQISSEVPQNLSASRPQDRQFILSSKKLLLSDSGFYLCAWSTSRGQYFGPGTRLTVT.

This clonotype was seen many times. The J gene is TRBJ2-3, the V gene TRBV20-1, with a possible D match to TRBD1 (5 bases). The V end lost 0 bases, the J end lost 3 bases, and 13 bases lay between the germline ends. Germline values: CDR1 DFQATT, CDR2 SNEGSKA (reference sequence). The CDR3 is 15 amino acids. CDR3 coding DNA: TGCAGTGCTAGAGATCCTGGGCAGGGTACAGATACGCAGTATTTT. It translates to CSARDPGQGTDTQYF.

This clonotype was found many times. The V gene is TRBV6-1, the J gene TRBJ2-7, with D possibly matching TRBD1 (5 bases). Trimming removed 7 bases from V and 1 base from J, with 17 bases in between. The CDR3 contains 15 residues. Germline CDR1 is MNHNS and CDR2 is SASEGT. CDR3 bases: TGTGCCAGCACCCGGACACTGATAAGTTCCTACGAGCAGTACTTC. This sequence encodes CASTRTLISSYEQYF.

This clonotype was seen repeatedly, ten times or more. The V gene is TRBV20-1, the J gene TRBJ2-7; TRBD1 aligns across 7 bases. Per germline, CDR1 DFQATT and CDR2 SNEGSKA (reference sequence). This CDR3 is 12 amino acids long. Losses at the gene ends were 6 bases for V and 3 bases for J; bases not matched to a gene: 5. This CDR3 is CSAQRDSYEQYF. CDR3 DNA: TGCAGTGCCCAGAGGGACAGCTACGAGCAGTACTTC.

V usage is TRBV7-8 and J usage is TRBJ2-1; 8 nucleotides match TRBD1. The CDR3 consists of 14 residues. Trimming cost V 4 bases and J 5 bases; bases outside gene matches: 4. Germline loops: CDR1 SGHVS, CDR2 FQNEAQ. The CDR3 reads CASSSDREHNEQFF. The CDR3 region has the DNA TGTGCCAGCAGCTCGGACAGGGAACACAATGAGCAGTTCTTC.

This chain links TRBV12-3 or TRBV12-4 with TRBJ2-7; possibly TRBD2 for D (6 bases). V was cut by 1 base and J by 2 bases, with 15 bases left in between. CDR3 length: 16 residues. CDR3 sequence (DNA): TGTGCCAGCAGTTTAGGGTCAGGAGGGAGTGCCTACGAGCAGTACTTC. Translation gives CASSLGSGGSAYEQYF.

Many counts were recorded for this clonotype. The chain carries TRBV19 and TRBJ1-5, with D hard to call. This CDR3 spans 13 amino acids. V gave up 7 bases and J gave up 4 bases, with 11 bases separating them. The V gene's germline CDR1 is LNHDA and CDR2 SQIVND (reference sequence). CDR3 DNA sequence: TGTGCCAGTAACGAGCTTATGAATCAGCCCCAGCATTTT. Protein: CASNELMNQPQHF.

The rearrangement links TRBV5-1 to TRBJ1-2; 9 bases agree with TRBD1. Germline-derived CDR1 and CDR2 are SGHRS and YFSETQ. The ends lost 3 bases at V and 3 bases at J; junction bases unmatched: 9. The CDR3 has 16 amino acids. In DNA form, the CDR3 reads TGCGCCAGCAGCTCGGACCTGGACAGGGGAGACTATGGCTACACCTTC. Translating it yields CASSSDLDRGDYGYTF.

This clonotype appeared a single time. The chain couples TRBV27 to TRBJ1-1, with 10 bases aligning to TRBD1. Germline V gene sequence: CDR1 MNHEY, CDR2 SMNVEV (reference sequence). The junction had 4 bases not matched to a gene; V was cut back by 4 bases and J by 5 bases. This CDR3 is built from 14 residues. For the CDR3, the DNA is TGTGCCAGCAGTTGGGACAGGGGCAGGACTGAAGCTTTCTTT. Its translation is CASSWDRGRTEAFF.

In its sample, this clonotype was seen many times. This chain uses TRBV12-3 or TRBV12-4 with TRBJ2-7; TRBD2 agrees at 7 bases. V lost 3 bases, J lost 6 bases, and 2 bases stayed unmatched. This CDR3 has 12 amino acids. CDR3 protein: CASSLGGIEQYF. CDR3 bases: TGTGCCAGCAGTTTGGGGGGGATCGAGCAGTACTTC.

This clonotype was detected ten times or more. This chain links TRBV28 with TRBJ2-3; the match to TRBD1 covers 7 bases. This CDR3 contains 15 residues. CDR1 is MDHEN, CDR2 SYDVKM, per germline. V dropped 4 bases and J dropped 6; count of bases not matched to a gene: 10. The CDR3: CASSSRQGIPDTQYF. In nucleotides, the CDR3 is TGTGCCAGCAGTTCGAGACAGGGTATCCCGGATACGCAGTATTTT. Combining the CDR3 with reference TRBV28 and TRBJ2-3 gives the whole variable domain DVKVTQSSRYLVKRTGEKVFLECVQDMDHENMFWYRQDPGLGLRLIYFSYDVKMKEKGDIPEGYSVSREKKERFSLILESASTNQTSMYLCASSSRQGIPDTQYFGPGTRLTVL.